Shown below are 20 T cell receptor beta chains from a single sample sequenced in a study of blood T cell repertoires in COVID-19. The protocol was immunoSEQ multiplex PCR, while the TCRdb copy is restricted to in-frame clones and leaves out a portion. Here the sample spans around 250,000 clones, 85% to 90% being singletons. The sample consisted of PBMCs or T cells enriched from blood (not recorded which). The receptor set was obtained from a man aged 18 to 29 who had recovered from COVID-19.

The V and J genes are TRBV4-1 and TRBJ2-1, with 13 bases that match TRBD2. The CDR3 is 16 residues long. Looked up from germline, CDR1 is MGHRA and CDR2 is YSYEKL. Losses at the gene ends were 0 bases for V and 9 bases for J; bases not matched to a gene: 5. As DNA, the CDR3 is TGCGCCAGCAGCCAAGATGGACTAGCGGGAGACGGTGAGCAGTTCTTC. Amino acid sequence: CASSQDGLAGDGEQFF.

V usage is TRBV6-5 and J usage is TRBJ2-7, with D perhaps matching TRBD1 (6 bases). Per the germline V gene, CDR1 is MNHEY and CDR2 is SVGAGI. This CDR3 comprises 14 residues. V lost 5 bases and J lost 0, with 11 bases in between. The CDR3 loop is CASSRGHPSYEQYF. DNA for the CDR3: TGTGCCAGCAGTCGGGGACACCCCTCCTACGAGCAGTACTTC.

The gene calls are TRBV19 and TRBJ1-4; 7 bases are shared with TRBD1. The germline V gene has CDR1 LNHDA and CDR2 SQIVND (reference sequence). This CDR3 contains 14 residues. V gave up 3 bases and J gave up 4 bases; unmatched junction bases: 2. In DNA form, the CDR3 reads TGTGCCAGTAGTATGGGGACAGTTAATGAAAAACTGTTTTTT. Amino acids: CASSMGTVNEKLFF.

This chain's CDR3 is CAINRDITYEQYF. Here the CDR3 DNA reads TGTGCCATCAACCGGGACATCACCTACGAGCAGTACTTC. V gene TRBV10-3 combines with J gene TRBJ2-7, with D possibly matching TRBD1 (6 bases). CDR1 is ENHRY and CDR2 is SYGVKD in the germline V gene. This CDR3 is 13 amino acids long. The V gene lost 7 bases and the J gene lost 2 bases, with 12 bases spanning the gap.

The J gene is TRBJ2-5, the V gene TRBV5-1, with D possibly being TRBD1 (7 bases). CDR1 is SGHRS, CDR2 YFSETQ, per germline. V was pared by 2 bases and J by 3 bases, with 17 bases between. This CDR3 contains 16 residues. This CDR3 is CASSFRQGGPEETQYF. CDR3 DNA sequence: TGCGCCAGCAGCTTTCGGCAGGGGGGACCGGAAGAGACCCAGTACTTC.

The chain links TRBV6-5 to TRBJ1-1; the match to TRBD1 covers 11 bases. Germline CDR1 is MNHEY and CDR2 is SVGAGI. V dropped 2 bases and J dropped 7; count of bases not matched to a gene: 9. The CDR3 covers 16 residues. The DNA of the CDR3 is TGTGCCAGCAGTTACGGGGATCCGGGACAGGGGGTTGAAGCTTTCTTT. Translated: CASSYGDPGQGVEAFF.

Here the CDR3 reads CASSIQGASDNEQFF. The CDR3 bases are TGTGCCAGCAGCATACAGGGGGCTAGCGACAATGAGCAGTTCTTC. The V call is TRBV11-2, the J call TRBJ2-1; 9 nucleotides match TRBD1. V lost 5 bases, J lost 5 bases, and 7 bases stayed unmatched. This CDR3 is built from 15 residues. Germline CDR1 and CDR2: SGHAT and FQNNGV.

The chain combines TRBV3-1 (or the pseudogene TRBV3-2) with TRBJ2-3; 8 positions match TRBD2. This CDR3 comprises 13 residues. Trimming took 3 bases from V and 6 from J; bases not matched to a gene: 2. The germline V gene encodes CDR1 LGHDT and CDR2 YNNKEL (reference sequence). The CDR3 DNA reads as TGTGCCAGCAGCCAGGGACTAGGGGATACGCAGTATTTT. Translated: CASSQGLGDTQYF.

The chain recombines TRBV27 with TRBJ1-4; D is ambiguous. Deletions cut 4 bases from V and 7 bases from J, with 10 bases between. CDR3 length equals 13 residues. The germline gives CDR1 MNHEY, CDR2 SMNVEV (reference sequence). In nucleotides, the CDR3 is TGTGCCAGCAGTTCCCGGTATGGTGAAAAACTGTTTTTT. As protein: CASSSRYGEKLFF.

This chain joins TRBV6-1 and TRBJ1-2; the match to TRBD1 covers 7 bases. The CDR3 is 15 residues long. V lost 3 bases and J lost 4; bases outside the gene matches: 8. The V gene's germline CDR1 is MNHNS and CDR2 SASEGT. The CDR3 nucleotides are TGTGCCAGCAGTGATGCGCGTGGGGACAGCTATGGCTACACCTTC. Protein sequence: CASSDARGDSYGYTF.

The rearrangement joins TRBV11-1 to TRBJ2-5; TRBD2 aligns across 9 bases. The trim removed 5 bases at V and 5 bases at J, leaving 6 bases unmatched. The CDR3 runs 14 residues. From germline, CDR1 is SGHAT and CDR2 FQDESV (reference sequence). As DNA, the CDR3 is TGTGCCAGCAGCCCGGGACTAGCTGGGGAGACCCAGTACTTC. It specifies CASSPGLAGETQYF.

The chain uses TRBV2 and TRBJ1-1; 11 nucleotides agree with TRBD1. The CDR3 has 16 amino acids. V lost 5 bases to trimming and J lost 4 bases; unmatched junction nucleotides: 9. Per the germline V gene, CDR1 is SNHLY and CDR2 is FYNNEI. This CDR3 is CASSPDTGTGGTEAFF. In nucleotides, the CDR3 is TGTGCCAGCAGTCCCGATACCGGGACAGGGGGCACTGAAGCTTTCTTT.

The rearrangement uses TRBV10-2 and TRBJ1-1; 8 nucleotides match TRBD1. V was clipped by 7 bases and J by 0 bases; unmatched bases: 7. CDR3 length: 15 amino acids. Germline CDR1 reads WSHSY; CDR2 reads SAAADI. This CDR3 is CASMTRTGLNTEAFF. The CDR3 nucleotides are TGCGCCAGCATGACCCGGACAGGGCTGAACACTGAAGCTTTCTTT.

The chain joins TRBV10-1 to TRBJ1-3; TRBD1 agrees at 7 bases. The germline CDR1 and CDR2 sequences are WNHNN and SYGVQD (reference sequence). The CDR3 spans 17 residues. V lost 2 bases to trimming and J lost 0 bases; unmatched junction nucleotides: 7. The DNA for the CDR3 is TGCGCCAGCAGTGAGGGGGACAGCAGCCCCTCTGGAAACACCATATATTTT. It yields the protein CASSEGDSSPSGNTIYF.

The sample holds a few counts of this clone. The chain combines TRBV2 with TRBJ2-2; D gene uncertain. Trimming took 4 bases from V and 0 from J, leaving 6 bases between them. Germline CDR1 reads SNHLY; CDR2 reads FYNNEI. The CDR3 sequence is 14 residues long. The CDR3 DNA is TGTGCCAGCAGTGCTACAGCGAACACCGGGGAGCTGTTTTTT. Its translation is CASSATANTGELFF.

The V gene is TRBV28, the J gene TRBJ2-2, with D possibly matching TRBD1 (7 bases). Deletions cut 7 bases from V and 0 bases from J, with 30 bases between. This CDR3 has 21 amino acids. Germline V gene sequence: CDR1 MDHEN, CDR2 SYDVKM. CDR3 nucleotide sequence: TGTGCCAGCACTCCTCTAGGGGGGACAGCTAAAAGAGGCGCGAACACCGGGGAGCTGTTTTTT. Translation: CASTPLGGTAKRGANTGELFF.

This clone was recorded a few times. The CDR3 region is CASGRLEGTDTQYF. Here the CDR3 DNA reads TGCGCCAGCGGGCGGCTGGAGGGTACAGATACGCAGTATTTT. This chain joins TRBV4-1 and TRBJ2-3; D is perhaps TRBD2 (6 bases). Germline assignment: CDR1 MGHRA and CDR2 YSYEKL. Between the trimmed V and J ends, which lost 8 bases and 3 bases, there was a span of 15 bases. The CDR3 is 14 residues long.

The rearrangement joins TRBV3-1 (or the pseudogene TRBV3-2) to TRBJ1-3; D is perhaps TRBD1 (5 bases). The CDR3 covers 19 residues. V lost 2 bases to trimming and J lost 0 bases, with 20 bases between them. Germline V CDR1 and CDR2: LGHDT, YNNKEL (reference sequence). CDR3 amino acids: CASSQPPGRVGYSGNTIYF. The CDR3 bases are TGTGCCAGCAGCCAACCCCCGGGCAGGGTAGGTTACTCTGGAAACACCATATATTTT.

The chain has TRBV9 and TRBJ2-2; D is possibly TRBD1 (5 bases). The germline V gene has CDR1 SGDLS and CDR2 YYNGEE. V was shortened by 0 bases and J by 5 bases, with 17 bases between the two germline ends. The CDR3 sequence is 17 residues long. CDR3 sequence reads: CASSVGSQGIVTGELFF. CDR3 coding DNA: TGTGCCAGCAGCGTAGGCAGCCAGGGTATAGTTACCGGGGAGCTGTTTTTT.

J is TRBJ1-2 and V is TRBV10-3; unclear D gene. The germline V gene encodes CDR1 ENHRY and CDR2 SYGVKD. V was shortened by 3 bases and J by 2 bases, with 10 bases between the two germline ends. The length of the CDR3 is 14 residues. CDR3 protein: CAISELEGNYGYTF. CDR3 coding DNA: TGTGCCATCAGTGAATTAGAGGGCAACTATGGCTACACCTTC.